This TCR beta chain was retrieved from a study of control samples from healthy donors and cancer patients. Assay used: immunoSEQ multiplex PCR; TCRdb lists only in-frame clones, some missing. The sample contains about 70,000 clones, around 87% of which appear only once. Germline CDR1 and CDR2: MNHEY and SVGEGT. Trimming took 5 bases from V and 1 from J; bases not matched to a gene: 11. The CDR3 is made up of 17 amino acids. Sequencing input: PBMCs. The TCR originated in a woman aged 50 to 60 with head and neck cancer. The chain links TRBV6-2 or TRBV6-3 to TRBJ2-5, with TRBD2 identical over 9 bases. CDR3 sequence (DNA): TGTGCCAGCAGTATTGGGCAGGCTAGCGGGGCCCAAGAGACCCAGTACTTC. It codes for CASSIGQASGAQETQYF.